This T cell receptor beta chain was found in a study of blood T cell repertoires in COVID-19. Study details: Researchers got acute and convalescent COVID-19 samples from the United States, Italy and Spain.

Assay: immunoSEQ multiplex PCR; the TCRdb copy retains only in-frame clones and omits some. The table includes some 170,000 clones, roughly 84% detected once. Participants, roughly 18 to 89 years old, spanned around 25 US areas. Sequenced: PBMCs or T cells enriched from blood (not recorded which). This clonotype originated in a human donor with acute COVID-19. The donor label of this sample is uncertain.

The CDR3 loop is CASSLNKYYEQYF. DNA for the CDR3: TGTGCCAGCAGCTTAAACAAATACTACGAGCAGTACTTC. This sequence joins TRBV7-6 and TRBJ2-7; no firm D call. In germline, CDR1 is SGHVS, CDR2 FNYEAQ. V gave up 2 bases and J gave up 3 bases, with 8 bases separating them. This CDR3 is 13 amino acids long. Filled out from reference TRBV7-6 and TRBJ2-7, the complete variable domain reads GAGVSQSPRYKVTKRGQDVALRCDPISGHVSLYWYRQALGQGPEFLTYFNYEAQQDKSGLPNDRFSAERPEGSISTLTIQRTEQRDSAMYRCASSLNKYYEQYFGPGTRLTVT.